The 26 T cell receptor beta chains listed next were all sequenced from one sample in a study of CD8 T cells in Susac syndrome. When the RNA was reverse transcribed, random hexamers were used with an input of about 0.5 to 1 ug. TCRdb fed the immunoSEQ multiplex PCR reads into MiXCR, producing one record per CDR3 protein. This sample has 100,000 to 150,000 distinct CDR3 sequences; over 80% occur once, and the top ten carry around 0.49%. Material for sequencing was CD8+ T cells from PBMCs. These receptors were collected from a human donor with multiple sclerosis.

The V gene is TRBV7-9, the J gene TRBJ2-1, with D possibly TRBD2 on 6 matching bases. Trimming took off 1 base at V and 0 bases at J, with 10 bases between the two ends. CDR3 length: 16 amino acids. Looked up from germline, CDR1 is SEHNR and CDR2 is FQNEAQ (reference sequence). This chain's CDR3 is CASSLEEGSSYNEQFF. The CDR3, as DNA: TGTGCCAGCAGCTTAGAGGAGGGGAGCTCCTACAATGAGCAGTTCTTC.

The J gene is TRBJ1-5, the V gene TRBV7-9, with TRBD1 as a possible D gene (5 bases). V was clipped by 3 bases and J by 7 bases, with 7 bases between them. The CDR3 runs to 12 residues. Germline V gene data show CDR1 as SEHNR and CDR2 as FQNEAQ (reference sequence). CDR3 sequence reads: CASSFQGQPQHF. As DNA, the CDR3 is TGTGCCAGCAGCTTCCAGGGACAGCCCCAGCATTTT.

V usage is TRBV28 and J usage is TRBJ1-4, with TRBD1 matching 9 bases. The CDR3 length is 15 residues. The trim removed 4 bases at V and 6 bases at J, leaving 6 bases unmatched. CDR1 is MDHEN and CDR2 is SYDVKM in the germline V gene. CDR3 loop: CASSSRTGEDEKLFF. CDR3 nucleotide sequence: TGTGCCAGCAGTTCCCGGACAGGGGAGGATGAAAAACTGTTTTTT.

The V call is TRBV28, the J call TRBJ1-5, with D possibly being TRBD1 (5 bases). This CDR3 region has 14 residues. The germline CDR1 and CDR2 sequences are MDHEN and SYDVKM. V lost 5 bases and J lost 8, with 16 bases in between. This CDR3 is CASSGGTSGEPQHF. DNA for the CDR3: TGTGCCAGCAGTGGGGGGACTTCGGGAGAGCCCCAGCATTTT. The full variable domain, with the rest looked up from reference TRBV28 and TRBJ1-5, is DVKVTQSSRYLVKRTGEKVFLECVQDMDHENMFWYRQDPGLGLRLIYFSYDVKMKEKGDIPEGYSVSREKKERFSLILESASTNQTSMYLCASSGGTSGEPQHFGDGTRLSIL.

In DNA form, the CDR3 reads TGTGCCAGCAGCGTCGAGGGAGATAACACCGGGGAGCTGTTTTTT. Translating it yields CASSVEGDNTGELFF. The chain couples TRBV9 to TRBJ2-2; tentatively, D is TRBD2 (5 bases). The CDR3 totals 15 residues. CDR1 is SGDLS and CDR2 is YYNGEE in the germline V gene. Trimming took 2 bases from V and 2 from J, leaving 10 bases between them.

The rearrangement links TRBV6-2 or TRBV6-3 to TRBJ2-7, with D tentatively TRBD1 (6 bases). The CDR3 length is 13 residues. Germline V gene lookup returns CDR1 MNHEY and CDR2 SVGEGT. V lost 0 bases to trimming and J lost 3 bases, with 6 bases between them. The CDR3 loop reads CASSYSDSYEQYV. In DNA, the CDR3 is TGTGCCAGCAGTTACTCGGACAGCTACGAGCAGTACGTC.

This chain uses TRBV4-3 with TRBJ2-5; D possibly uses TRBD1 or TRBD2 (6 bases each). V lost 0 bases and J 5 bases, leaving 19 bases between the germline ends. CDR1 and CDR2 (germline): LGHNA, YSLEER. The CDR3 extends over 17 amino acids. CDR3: CASSQDLEGEGRETQYF. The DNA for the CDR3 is TGCGCCAGCAGCCAAGATCTGGAGGGGGAAGGTCGGGAGACCCAGTACTTC.

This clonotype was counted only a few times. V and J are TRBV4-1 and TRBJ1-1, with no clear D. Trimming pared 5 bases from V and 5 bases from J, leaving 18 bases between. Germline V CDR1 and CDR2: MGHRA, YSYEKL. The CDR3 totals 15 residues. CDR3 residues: CASSYADGSWTEAFF. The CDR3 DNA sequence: TGCGCCAGCAGCTACGCAGATGGTTCCTGGACTGAAGCTTTCTTT.

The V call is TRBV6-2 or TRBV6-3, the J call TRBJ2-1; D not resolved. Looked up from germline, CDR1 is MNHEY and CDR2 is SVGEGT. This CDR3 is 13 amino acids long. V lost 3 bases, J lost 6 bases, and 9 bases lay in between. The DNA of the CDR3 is TGTGCCAGCAGTTATGGAGTGGTCAATGAGCAGTTCTTC. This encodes CASSYGVVNEQFF.

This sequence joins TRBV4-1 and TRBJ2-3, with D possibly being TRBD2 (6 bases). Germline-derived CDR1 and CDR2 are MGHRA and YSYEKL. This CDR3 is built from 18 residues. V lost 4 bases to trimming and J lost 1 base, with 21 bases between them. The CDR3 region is CASSLKMGGGIGTDTQYF. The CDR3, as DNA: TGCGCCAGCAGCCTCAAAATGGGAGGTGGGATAGGCACAGATACGCAGTATTTT.

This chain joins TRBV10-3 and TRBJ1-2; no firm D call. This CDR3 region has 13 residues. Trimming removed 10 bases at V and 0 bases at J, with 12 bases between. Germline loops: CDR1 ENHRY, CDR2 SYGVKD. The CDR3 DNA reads TGTGCCAGCACCTCGACCTCTAACTATGGCTACACCTTC. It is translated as CASTSTSNYGYTF.

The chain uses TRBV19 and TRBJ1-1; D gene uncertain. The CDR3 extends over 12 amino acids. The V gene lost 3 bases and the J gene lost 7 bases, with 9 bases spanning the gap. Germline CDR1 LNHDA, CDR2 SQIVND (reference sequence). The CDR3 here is CASSIRWGEAFF. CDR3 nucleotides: TGTGCCAGTAGTATCAGGTGGGGTGAAGCTTTCTTT.

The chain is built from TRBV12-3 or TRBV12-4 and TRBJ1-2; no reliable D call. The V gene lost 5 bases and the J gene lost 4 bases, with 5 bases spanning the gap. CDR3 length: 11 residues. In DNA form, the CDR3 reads TGTGCCAGCAGTGAAACCTATGGCTACACCTTC. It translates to CASSETYGYTF.

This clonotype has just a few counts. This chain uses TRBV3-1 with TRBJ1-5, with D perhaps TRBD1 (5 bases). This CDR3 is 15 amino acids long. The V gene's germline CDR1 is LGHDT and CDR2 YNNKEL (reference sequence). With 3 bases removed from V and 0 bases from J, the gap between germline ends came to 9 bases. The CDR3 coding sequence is TGTGCCAGCAGCCAGGGGCCCTATAGCAATCAGCCCCAGCATTTT. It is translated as CASSQGPYSNQPQHF.

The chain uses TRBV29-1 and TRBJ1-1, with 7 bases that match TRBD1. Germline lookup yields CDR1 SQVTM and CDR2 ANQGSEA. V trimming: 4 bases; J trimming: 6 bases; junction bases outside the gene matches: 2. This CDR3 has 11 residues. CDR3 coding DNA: TGCAGCGTTGGAGGACAGGCTGAAGCTTTCTTT. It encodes CSVGGQAEAFF.

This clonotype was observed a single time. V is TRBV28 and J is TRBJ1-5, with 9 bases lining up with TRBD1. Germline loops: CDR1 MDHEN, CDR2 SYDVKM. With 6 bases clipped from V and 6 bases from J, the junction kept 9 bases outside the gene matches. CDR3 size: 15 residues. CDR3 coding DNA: TGTGCCAGCAGCCGCAGGACAGGGGCCGGTCAGCCCCAGCATTTT. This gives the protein CASSRRTGAGQPQHF. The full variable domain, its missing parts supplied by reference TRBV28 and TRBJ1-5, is DVKVTQSSRYLVKRTGEKVFLECVQDMDHENMFWYRQDPGLGLRLIYFSYDVKMKEKGDIPEGYSVSREKKERFSLILESASTNQTSMYLCASSRRTGAGQPQHFGDGTRLSIL.

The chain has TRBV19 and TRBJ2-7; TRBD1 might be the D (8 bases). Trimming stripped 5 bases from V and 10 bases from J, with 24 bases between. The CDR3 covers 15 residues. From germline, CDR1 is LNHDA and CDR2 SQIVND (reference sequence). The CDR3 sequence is CASSPRGGAGGEQYV. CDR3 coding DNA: TGTGCCAGTAGTCCCCGAGGGGGGGCAGGGGGCGAACAGTACGTC.

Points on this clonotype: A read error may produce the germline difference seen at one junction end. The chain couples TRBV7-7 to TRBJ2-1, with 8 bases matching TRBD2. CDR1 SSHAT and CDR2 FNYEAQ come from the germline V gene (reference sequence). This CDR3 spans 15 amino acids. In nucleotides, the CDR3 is TGTGCTAGCAGCTTAGCAGCGGGAGCCGGGGATGAGCAGTTCTTC. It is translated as CASSLAAGAGDEQFF. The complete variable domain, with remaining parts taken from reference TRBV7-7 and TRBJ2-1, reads GAGVSQSPRYKVTKRGQDVTLRCDPISSHATLYWYQQALGQGPEFLTYFNYEAQPDKSGLPSDRFSAERPEGSISTLTIQRTEQRDSAMYRCASSLAAGAGDEQFFGPGTRLTVL.

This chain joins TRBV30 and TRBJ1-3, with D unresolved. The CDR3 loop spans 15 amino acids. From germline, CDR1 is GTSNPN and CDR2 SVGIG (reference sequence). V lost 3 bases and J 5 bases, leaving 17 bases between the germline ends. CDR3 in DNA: TGTGCCTGGAGAGAGGGCGGCCAGGTGCGAAACACCATATATTTT. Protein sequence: CAWREGGQVRNTIYF.

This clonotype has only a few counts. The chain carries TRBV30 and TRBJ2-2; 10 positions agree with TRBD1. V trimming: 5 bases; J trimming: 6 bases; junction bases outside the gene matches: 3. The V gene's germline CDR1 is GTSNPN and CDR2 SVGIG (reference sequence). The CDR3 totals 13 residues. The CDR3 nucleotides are TGTGCCTGGGGGACAGGGGTAGCCGGGGAGCTGTTTTTT. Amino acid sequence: CAWGTGVAGELFF.

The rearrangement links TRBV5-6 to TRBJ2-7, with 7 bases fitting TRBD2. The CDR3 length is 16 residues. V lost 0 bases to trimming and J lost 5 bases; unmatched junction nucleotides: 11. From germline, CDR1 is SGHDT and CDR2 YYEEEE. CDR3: CASSLGDYLPEDEQYF. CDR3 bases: TGTGCCAGCAGCTTGGGGGACTACCTTCCGGAGGACGAGCAGTACTTC.

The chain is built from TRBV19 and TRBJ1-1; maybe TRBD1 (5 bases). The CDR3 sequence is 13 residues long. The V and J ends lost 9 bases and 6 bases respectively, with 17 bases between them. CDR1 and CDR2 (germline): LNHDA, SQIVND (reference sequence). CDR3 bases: TGTGCCAGCGCAGCGGGGCCGGGCGCTGAAGCTTTCTTT. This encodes CASAAGPGAEAFF.

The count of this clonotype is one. This chain's CDR3 is CATAGLRVSGVVGRYRLVGEKLFF. The CDR3 coding sequence is TGTGCCACTGCAGGGCTCCGTGTGTCGGGGGTTGTTGGTCGTTACCGGTTGGTTGGGGAAAAACTGTTTTTT. The chain uses TRBV13 and TRBJ1-4; a weak D match, TRBD1 (5 bases). Trimming stripped 10 bases from V and 8 bases from J, with 50 bases between. Germline V gene data show CDR1 as PRHDT and CDR2 as FYEKMQ (reference sequence). The CDR3 has 24 residues.

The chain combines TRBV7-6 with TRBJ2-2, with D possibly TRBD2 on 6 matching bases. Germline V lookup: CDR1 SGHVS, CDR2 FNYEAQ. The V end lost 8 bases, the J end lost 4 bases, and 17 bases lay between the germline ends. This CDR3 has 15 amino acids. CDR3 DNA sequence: TGTGCCAGCTCCGGGGGAGTAGCTGGCACCGGGGAGCTGTTTTTT. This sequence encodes CASSGGVAGTGELFF. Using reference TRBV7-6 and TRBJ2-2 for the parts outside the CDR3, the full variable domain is GAGVSQSPRYKVTKRGQDVALRCDPISGHVSLYWYRQALGQGPEFLTYFNYEAQQDKSGLPNDRFSAERPEGSISTLTIQRTEQRDSAMYRCASSGGVAGTGELFFGEGSRLTVL.

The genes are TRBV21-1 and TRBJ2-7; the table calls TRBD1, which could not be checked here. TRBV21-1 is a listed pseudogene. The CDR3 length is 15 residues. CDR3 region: CASMEGTGDGYEQYF. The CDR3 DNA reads TGTGCCAGCATGGAGGGGACAGGGGATGGCTACGAGCAGTACTTC.

The CDR3, as DNA: TGTGCCAGCAGCGTAACGGGGTCCCCTAATTCACCCCTCCACTTT. Translating gives CASSVTGSPNSPLHF. The V gene is TRBV9, the J gene TRBJ1-6; D is unresolved. Per the germline V gene, CDR1 is SGDLS and CDR2 is YYNGEE. CDR3 length equals 15 residues. The ends were cut back, 1 base at V and 6 bases at J, with 11 bases in the middle.